This T cell receptor beta chain was sequenced during a study of T cell responses to AZD1222 COVID-19 vaccine. Study summary: Second-dose intervals near 4 or 12 weeks were combined.

V shed 4 bases, J shed 5 bases, and the junction held 20 bases outside the gene matches. Germline CDR1 MGHRA, CDR2 YSYEKL. The CDR3 extends over 20 amino acids. Measured with immunoSEQ multiplex PCR; TCRdb has only the in-frame clones, and not every one. The profile shows over 100,000 clones, 85% to 90% of them singletons. This clonotype originated in an adult in good health. The V and J genes are TRBV4-1 and TRBJ2-1; TRBD2 agrees at 10 bases. The specimen was peripheral blood, collected on day 0 of AZD1222 vaccination. CDR3 residues: CASSLHPGTSVSRSNNEQFF. CDR3 in DNA: TGCGCCAGCAGCCTCCATCCCGGGACTAGCGTTAGTCGATCAAACAATGAGCAGTTCTTC.